The 8 T cell receptor beta chains below come from one sample, sequenced in a study of early T cells in non-severe SARS-CoV-2 infection. One entry per CDR3 protein results from TCRdb running MiXCR on the 5' RACE reads. The sample shows roughly 80,000 distinct CDR3 sequences, 15% to 17% of them seen only once. Source material: whole blood. These TCRs come from an adult who was a healthcare worker with PCR-confirmed SARS-CoV-2 infection or an uninfected control (not recorded which).

The chain couples TRBV18 to TRBJ1-5, with D possibly matching TRBD1 (6 bases). Trimming cost V 2 bases and J 6 bases, with 11 bases left between them. There are 14 residues in the CDR3. Germline lookup yields CDR1 KGHSH and CDR2 LQKENI. This CDR3 is CASSPGGGVQPQHF. Here the CDR3 DNA reads TGTGCCAGCTCACCAGGAGGGGGGGTTCAGCCCCAGCATTTT.

This clonotype was picked up many times. The chain carries TRBV5-6 and TRBJ2-5; weak D call: TRBD1 (5 bases). Looked up from germline, CDR1 is SGHDT and CDR2 is YYEEEE. V lost 2 bases and J lost 0, with 5 bases in between. The CDR3 runs to 13 residues. The CDR3 loop reads CASSFRDQETQYF. Written as DNA, the CDR3 is TGTGCCAGCAGCTTCAGGGACCAAGAGACCCAGTACTTC.

J is TRBJ1-2 and V is TRBV4-1; D is uncertain. V was cut by 6 bases and J by 4 bases, with 9 bases left in between. This CDR3 spans 12 amino acids. Germline lookup yields CDR1 MGHRA and CDR2 YSYEKL. The DNA of the CDR3 is TGCGCCAGCAGAGGTATACCCTATGGCTACACCTTC. This codes for CASRGIPYGYTF.

This clonotype was detected many times. The V gene is TRBV3-1, the J gene TRBJ2-3; a possible D gene is TRBD2 (6 bases). The CDR3 length is 13 residues. CDR1 and CDR2 from the germline V gene are LGHDT and YNNKEL (reference sequence). Trimming shortened V by 4 bases and J by 3 bases, and 8 bases separated the two germline ends. The CDR3, as DNA: TGTGCCAGCAGCCGGGGGACTACAGATACGCAGTATTTT. Protein sequence: CASSRGTTDTQYF.

The chain joins TRBV14 to TRBJ2-3; D gene unclear. CDR3 length: 16 residues. CDR1 SGHDN and CDR2 FVKESK come from the germline V gene. V was clipped by 3 bases and J by 1 base, with 14 bases between them. The CDR3 here is CASSQVLGVRTDTQYF. The CDR3 nucleotides are TGTGCCAGCAGCCAGGTCCTTGGAGTCCGCACAGATACGCAGTATTTT.

As for this clonotype: This may come from a read error, since a much larger clone is one base off. The chain links TRBV7-4 to TRBJ2-7; TRBD1 matches at 11 bases. Germline-derived CDR1 and CDR2 are SGHVT and SQSDAQ. Unmatched junction bases numbered 12, after V lost 5 bases and J lost 0 bases. The CDR3 contains 18 residues. CDR3 sequence (DNA): TGTGCCAGCAGCCCGGACAGGGGGCTTCTGGATAGCTCCTACGAGCAGTACTTC. Translating it yields CASSPDRGLLDSSYEQYF.

The chain couples TRBV14 to TRBJ2-7, with 7 nucleotides matching TRBD1. The CDR3 runs to 16 residues. V gave up 0 bases and J gave up 4 bases; unmatched junction bases: 9. CDR1 SGHDN and CDR2 FVKESK come from the germline V gene. This CDR3 reads CASSQDGTVRSYEQYF. For the CDR3, the DNA is TGTGCCAGCAGCCAAGATGGGACAGTCCGAAGTTACGAGCAGTACTTC.

This clonotype was counted only a few times. The rearrangement uses TRBV6-5 and TRBJ1-2; weak D call: TRBD1 (6 bases). The CDR3 sequence is 15 residues long. Trimming left V 2 bases short and J 6 bases short, with 16 bases between. Germline-derived CDR1 and CDR2 are MNHEY and SVGAGI. The CDR3 protein is CASSYLEQGSDGYTF. CDR3 nucleotides: TGTGCCAGCAGTTACCTAGAACAGGGTTCGGATGGCTACACCTTC.